The rows below give T cell receptor beta chains drawn from one sample of a study of response to subunit inactivated influenza vaccine. One entry per CDR3 protein, called by TCRdb with MiXCR from the RT-PCR reads. The sample carries 450,000 to 500,000 distinct CDR3 sequences, approximately 11% recorded once. Sequencing was performed on PBMCs from blood, taken 45 days after vaccination. These receptors all come from a man aged 45-65 years who received an inactivated influenza vaccine. CDR3s include the opening cysteine and the closing phenylalanine or tryptophan. D genes are given only for firm matches. Part of the rows lack a size; the others show once, few, many or a class for expanded clones.

v_gene: TRBV14; d_gene: NA; j_gene: TRBJ2-2; abundance: NA; CDR3aa: CASSQVLGYTGELFF; CDR3nt: TGTGCCAGCAGCCAAGTACTGGGTTACACCGGGGAGCTGTTTTTT
v_gene: TRBV25-1; d_gene: NA; j_gene: TRBJ2-1; abundance: NA; CDR3aa: CASSESGNSYNEQFF; CDR3nt: TGTGCCAGCAGTGAATCGGGGAACTCCTACAATGAGCAGTTCTTC
v_gene: TRBV6-5; d_gene: TRBD2; j_gene: TRBJ2-5; abundance: few; CDR3aa: CASSYASGGGRGTQYF; CDR3nt: TGTGCCAGCAGTTACGCTAGCGGGGGGGGCCGGGGTACCCAGTACTTC
v_gene: TRBV12-2; d_gene: NA; j_gene: TRBJ2-6; abundance: NA; CDR3aa: CASRLACGGRSSGANVLTF; CDR3nt: TGTGCAAGTCGCTTAGCCTGCGGAGGTAGAAGCTCTGGGGCCAACGTCCTGACTTTC
v_gene: TRBV12-3/TRBV12-4; d_gene: NA; j_gene: TRBJ2-1; abundance: NA; CDR3aa: CASSSTHLLYNEQFF; CDR3nt: TGTGCCAGCAGCTCGACCCACTTGCTTTACAATGAGCAGTTCTTC
v_gene: TRBV4-3; d_gene: NA; j_gene: TRBJ2-3; abundance: many; CDR3aa: CASSQDRGGTTDTQYF; CDR3nt: TGCGCCAGCAGCCAAGATAGAGGGGGGACCACAGATACGCAGTATTTT
v_gene: TRBV5-1; d_gene: TRBD1; j_gene: TRBJ2-3; abundance: many; CDR3aa: CASSLGTGRPDTQYF; CDR3nt: TGCGCCAGCAGCTTGGGGACAGGGAGGCCAGATACGCAGTATTTT
v_gene: TRBV24-1; d_gene: NA; j_gene: TRBJ2-7; abundance: NA; CDR3aa: CATSGESDPYEQYF; CDR3nt: TGTGCCACCAGTGGTGAGTCCGATCCCTACGAGCAGTACTTC
v_gene: TRBV12-3/TRBV12-4; d_gene: NA; j_gene: TRBJ1-5; abundance: many; CDR3aa: CASSSTGVSNQPQHF; CDR3nt: TGTGCCAGCAGCAGTACAGGAGTTAGCAATCAGCCCCAGCATTTT
v_gene: TRBV14; d_gene: NA; j_gene: TRBJ2-1; abundance: few; CDR3aa: CASSQDRGRGLPGDEQFF; CDR3nt: TGTGCCAGCAGCCAAGATCGTGGCAGGGGACTGCCTGGGGATGAGCAGTTCTTC
v_gene: TRBV5-1; d_gene: NA; j_gene: TRBJ2-7; abundance: few; CDR3aa: CASSLGGGPTSEQYF; CDR3nt: TGCGCCAGCAGCTTGGGGGGTGGTCCTACTAGCGAGCAGTACTTC
v_gene: TRBV12-3/TRBV12-4; d_gene: NA; j_gene: TRBJ2-7; abundance: few; CDR3aa: CASSSTPSEQYF; CDR3nt: TGTGCCAGCAGTTCCACCCCATCCGAGCAGTACTTC
v_gene: TRBV20-1; d_gene: TRBD2; j_gene: TRBJ2-1; abundance: few; CDR3aa: CSARNLQREHNEQFF; CDR3nt: TGCAGTGCCAGAAACTTGCAGCGGGAGCACAATGAGCAGTTCTTC
v_gene: TRBV29-1; d_gene: NA; j_gene: TRBJ2-1; abundance: many; CDR3aa: CSVKGLPKYNEQFF; CDR3nt: TGCAGCGTGAAAGGACTTCCCAAATACAATGAGCAGTTCTTC
v_gene: TRBV4-1; d_gene: NA; j_gene: TRBJ1-1; abundance: many; CDR3aa: CASSQDLGSVNTEAFF; CDR3nt: TGCGCCAGCAGCCAAGATCTGGGGAGCGTGAACACTGAAGCTTTCTTT
v_gene: TRBV20-1; d_gene: TRBD2; j_gene: TRBJ2-5; abundance: few; CDR3aa: CSALAGETQYF; CDR3nt: TGCAGTGCGTTAGCGGGAGAGACCCAGTACTTC
v_gene: TRBV28; d_gene: NA; j_gene: TRBJ2-7; abundance: many; CDR3aa: CASSLIGQSSYEQYF; CDR3nt: TGTGCCAGCAGTTTAATCGGACAGAGCTCCTACGAGCAGTACTTC
v_gene: TRBV28; d_gene: NA; j_gene: TRBJ2-7; abundance: NA; CDR3aa: CASSLPGLSYEQYF; CDR3nt: TGTGCCAGCAGTTTACCAGGTCTATCCTACGAGCAGTACTTC
v_gene: TRBV7-2; d_gene: NA; j_gene: TRBJ2-7; abundance: NA; CDR3aa: CASSLPGHAAYEQYF; CDR3nt: TGTGCCAGCAGCCTCCCGGGACATGCGGCCTACGAGCAGTACTTC
v_gene: TRBV2; d_gene: NA; j_gene: TRBJ2-1; abundance: few; CDR3aa: CATTRTASSYNEQFF; CDR3nt: TGTGCCACAACCAGGACCGCAAGCTCCTACAATGAGCAGTTCTTC
v_gene: TRBV5-1; d_gene: NA; j_gene: TRBJ2-5; abundance: few; CDR3aa: CASSPIGGTQYF; CDR3nt: TGCGCCAGCAGCCCGATAGGAGGGACCCAGTACTTC
v_gene: TRBV29-1; d_gene: NA; j_gene: TRBJ2-3; abundance: many; CDR3aa: CSVLPAGTDTQYF; CDR3nt: TGCAGCGTTTTGCCGGCGGGGACAGATACGCAGTATTTT
v_gene: TRBV20-1; d_gene: NA; j_gene: TRBJ2-1; abundance: NA; CDR3aa: CSVTSGETYNEQFF; CDR3nt: TGCAGTGTAACGTCGGGGGAAACCTACAATGAGCAGTTCTTC
v_gene: TRBV20-1; d_gene: NA; j_gene: TRBJ2-7; abundance: NA; CDR3aa: CSATPADSYEQYF; CDR3nt: TGCAGTGCTACCCCCGCCGACAGCTACGAGCAGTACTTC
v_gene: TRBV3-1; d_gene: NA; j_gene: TRBJ2-7; abundance: NA; CDR3aa: CASSQAPQAAYEQYF; CDR3nt: TGTGCCAGCAGCCAAGCCCCCCAGGCAGCCTACGAGCAGTACTTC
v_gene: TRBV29-1; d_gene: NA; j_gene: TRBJ2-7; abundance: many; CDR3aa: CSVRGGLSYEQYF; CDR3nt: TGCAGCGTTCGAGGGGGTCTTAGTTACGAGCAGTACTTC
v_gene: TRBV5-1; d_gene: NA; j_gene: TRBJ1-1; abundance: few; CDR3aa: CASSLDPGRVSTEAFF; CDR3nt: TGCGCCAGCAGCTTGGATCCAGGGAGGGTTAGCACTGAAGCTTTCTTT
v_gene: TRBV6-5; d_gene: TRBD1; j_gene: TRBJ2-7; abundance: few; CDR3aa: CASSYSTGTGGEQYF; CDR3nt: TGTGCCAGCAGTTACTCGACCGGGACAGGGGGCGAGCAGTACTTC
v_gene: TRBV6-5; d_gene: NA; j_gene: TRBJ2-7; abundance: NA; CDR3aa: CGSGSQVNEQYF; CDR3nt: TGTGGCAGCGGATCGCAGGTTAACGAGCAGTACTTC
v_gene: TRBV12-3/TRBV12-4; d_gene: NA; j_gene: TRBJ2-1; abundance: NA; CDR3aa: CASSPGLRVGNEQFF; CDR3nt: TGTGCCAGCAGCCCCGGGCTGAGGGTTGGGAATGAGCAGTTCTTC
v_gene: TRBV5-5; d_gene: NA; j_gene: TRBJ2-7; abundance: NA; CDR3aa: CASKQGYEQYF; CDR3nt: TGTGCCAGCAAACAGGGTTACGAGCAGTACTTC
v_gene: TRBV20-1; d_gene: TRBD1; j_gene: TRBJ2-1; abundance: NA; CDR3aa: CSASTGTGSYNEQFF; CDR3nt: TGCAGTGCTAGCACCGGGACAGGGTCCTACAATGAGCAGTTCTTC
v_gene: TRBV20-1; d_gene: NA; j_gene: TRBJ2-1; abundance: NA; CDR3aa: CSAPGTPRINEQFF; CDR3nt: TGCAGTGCCCCGGGGACGCCCCGGATCAATGAGCAGTTCTTC
v_gene: TRBV9; d_gene: TRBD1; j_gene: TRBJ1-1; abundance: many; CDR3aa: CASSGPQGGAEAFF; CDR3nt: TGTGCCAGCAGCGGACCACAGGGGGGGGCTGAAGCTTTCTTT
v_gene: TRBV15; d_gene: NA; j_gene: TRBJ2-7; abundance: NA; CDR3aa: CATSRGGRGQAGNEQYF; CDR3nt: TGTGCCACCAGCAGAGGGGGACGGGGGCAGGCGGGGAACGAGCAGTACTTC
v_gene: TRBV20-1; d_gene: NA; j_gene: TRBJ2-5; abundance: NA; CDR3aa: CSARDHLNQETQYF; CDR3nt: TGCAGTGCTAGAGATCATCTAAACCAAGAGACCCAGTACTTC
v_gene: TRBV4-3; d_gene: TRBD2; j_gene: TRBJ2-1; abundance: few; CDR3aa: CASSQEGSGRNYNEQFF; CDR3nt: TGCGCCAGCAGCCAAGAAGGCAGCGGGAGGAACTACAATGAGCAGTTCTTC
v_gene: TRBV20-1; d_gene: TRBD1; j_gene: TRBJ1-2; abundance: many; CDR3aa: CSAYRTGAHYGYTF; CDR3nt: TGCAGTGCCTACAGGACAGGGGCGCACTATGGCTACACCTTC
v_gene: TRBV6-1; d_gene: NA; j_gene: TRBJ2-7; abundance: few; CDR3aa: CASSEAAGASHSYEQYF; CDR3nt: TGTGCCAGCAGTGAAGCGGCAGGGGCCTCCCATAGCTACGAGCAGTACTTC
v_gene: TRBV20-1; d_gene: TRBD2; j_gene: TRBJ2-7; abundance: few; CDR3aa: CSARTSGIGEQYF; CDR3nt: TGCAGTGCTAGGACTAGCGGGATTGGCGAGCAGTACTTC
v_gene: TRBV20-1; d_gene: TRBD2; j_gene: TRBJ2-4; abundance: NA; CDR3aa: CSASRREGVKNIQYF; CDR3nt: TGCAGTGCTAGCCGGCGGGAGGGGGTCAAAAACATTCAGTACTTC
v_gene: TRBV5-6; d_gene: NA; j_gene: TRBJ2-1; abundance: many; CDR3aa: CASSWTENLNYNEQFF; CDR3nt: TGTGCCAGCAGCTGGACAGAAAACTTGAACTACAATGAGCAGTTCTTC
v_gene: TRBV11-2; d_gene: NA; j_gene: TRBJ2-7; abundance: NA; CDR3aa: CASRAGPGYEQYF; CDR3nt: TGTGCCAGCAGGGCCGGGCCCGGGTACGAGCAGTACTTC
v_gene: TRBV6-7; d_gene: TRBD2; j_gene: TRBJ2-5; abundance: few; CDR3aa: CASSYKTSRSRETQYF; CDR3nt: TGTGCCAGCAGTTACAAGACTAGCCGGAGTAGAGAGACCCAGTACTTC
v_gene: TRBV4-1; d_gene: NA; j_gene: TRBJ1-2; abundance: NA; CDR3aa: CASSQDVGRGYGYTF; CDR3nt: TGCGCCAGCAGCCAAGATGTAGGCAGGGGCTATGGCTACACCTTC
v_gene: TRBV15; d_gene: TRBD2; j_gene: TRBJ2-1; abundance: NA; CDR3aa: CATSSPTSPVYNEQFF; CDR3nt: TGTGCCACCAGCAGCCCGACTAGCCCGGTTTACAATGAGCAGTTCTTC
v_gene: TRBV7-8; d_gene: TRBD1; j_gene: TRBJ2-5; abundance: few; CDR3aa: CASSPTQTGSLQETQYF; CDR3nt: TGTGCCAGCAGCCCAACTCAGACAGGGAGCCTCCAAGAGACCCAGTACTTC
v_gene: TRBV20-1; d_gene: TRBD2; j_gene: TRBJ2-3; abundance: many; CDR3aa: CSARAALAASTDTQYF; CDR3nt: TGCAGTGCTAGAGCGGCACTAGCGGCTAGCACAGATACGCAGTATTTT